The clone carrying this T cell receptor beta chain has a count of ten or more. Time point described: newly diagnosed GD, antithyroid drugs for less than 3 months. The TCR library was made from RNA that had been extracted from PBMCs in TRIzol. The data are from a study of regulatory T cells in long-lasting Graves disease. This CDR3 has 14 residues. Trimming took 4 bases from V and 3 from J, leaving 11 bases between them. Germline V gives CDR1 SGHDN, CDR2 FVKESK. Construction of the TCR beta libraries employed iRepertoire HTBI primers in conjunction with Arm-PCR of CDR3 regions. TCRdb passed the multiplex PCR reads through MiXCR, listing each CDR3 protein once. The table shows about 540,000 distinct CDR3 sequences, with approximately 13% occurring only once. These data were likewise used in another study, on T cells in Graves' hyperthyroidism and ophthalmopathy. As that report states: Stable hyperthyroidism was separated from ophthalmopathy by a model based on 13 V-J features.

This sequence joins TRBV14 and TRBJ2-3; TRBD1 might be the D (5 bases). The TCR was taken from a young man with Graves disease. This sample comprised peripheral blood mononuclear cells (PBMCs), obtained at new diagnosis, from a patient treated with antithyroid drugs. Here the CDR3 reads CASSPLGVTDTQYF. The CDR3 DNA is TGTGCCAGCAGCCCTCTAGGGGTTACAGATACGCAGTATTTT. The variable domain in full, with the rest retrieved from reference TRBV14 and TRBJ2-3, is EAGVTQFPSHSVIEKGQTVTLRCDPISGHDNLYWYRRVMGKEIKFLLHFVKESKQDESGMPNNRFLAERTGGTYSTLKVQPAELEDSGVYFCASSPLGVTDTQYFGPGTRLTVL.